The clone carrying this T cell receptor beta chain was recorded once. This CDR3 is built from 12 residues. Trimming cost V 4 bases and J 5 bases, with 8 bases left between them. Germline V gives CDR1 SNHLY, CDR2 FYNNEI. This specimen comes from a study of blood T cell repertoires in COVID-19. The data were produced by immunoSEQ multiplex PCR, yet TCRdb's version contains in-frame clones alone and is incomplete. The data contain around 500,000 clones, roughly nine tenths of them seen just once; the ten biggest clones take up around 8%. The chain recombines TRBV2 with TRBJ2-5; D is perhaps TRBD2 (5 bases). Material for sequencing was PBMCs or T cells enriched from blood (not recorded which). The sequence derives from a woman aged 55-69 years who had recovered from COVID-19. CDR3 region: CASSATRETQYF. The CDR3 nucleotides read TGTGCCAGCAGTGCCACTAGGGAGACCCAGTACTTC.